This T cell receptor (beta chain) is drawn from a study of PD-1 blockade in classical Hodgkin lymphoma. About the research overall: Patients were dosed intravenously with nivolumab at 3 mg/kg every 2 weeks.

In this sample, this clone turned up once. In every patient, relapse followed autologous stem cell transplantation, while exposure to brentuximab vedotin differed. Thawed PBMCs were the source of CD8+ T cells, obtained through magnetic negative selection. Best responses fell into complete response, partial response or progressive disease. Germline loops: CDR1 MGHDK, CDR2 SYGVNS. The CDR3 runs to 16 residues. Unmatched junction bases numbered 6, after V lost 1 base and J lost 0 bases. Assay used: immunoSEQ multiplex PCR; TCRdb lists only in-frame clones, some missing. Of 25,000 to 30,000 clones in the sample, about 91% were seen once.

The starting material was CD8+ T cells from blood, obtained at baseline. J is TRBJ2-7 and V is TRBV25-1, with 7 bases lining up with TRBD1. The sequence derives from a human donor with classical Hodgkin lymphoma. The CDR3 region is CASSESGQVSSYEQYF. The DNA for the CDR3 is TGTGCCAGCAGTGAATCCGGACAGGTGAGCTCCTACGAGCAGTACTTC.